These T cell receptor beta chains were read from a single sample in a study of T cell responses to AZD1222 COVID-19 vaccine. Produced via immunoSEQ multiplex PCR; TCRdb's table is partial and in-frame only. The table lists over 110,000 clones, about 91% of them singletons. The material sequenced was peripheral blood, taken 28 days after the second AZD1222 dose. The receptors shown here come from an adult who received the AZD1222 COVID-19 vaccine. Both conserved end residues are part of each CDR3. D genes are given only for firm matches. Expanded clones are given a class, and other clones once, few, many or no size at all.

D gene,J gene,clone size,V gene,CDR3 DNA,CDR3 protein
NA,TRBJ2-1,NA,TRBV18,TGTGCCAGCTCACCCCGGGGGGGACAGGCGACAAACAATGAGCAGTTCTTC,CASSPRGGQATNNEQFF
NA,TRBJ2-1,NA,TRBV7-3,TGTGCCAGCAGTCTGAACAGCTACAATGAGCAGTTCTTC,CASSLNSYNEQFF
NA,TRBJ1-5,NA,TRBV9,TGTGCCAGCAGCGGGGGACCGAGCAATCAGCCCCAGCATTTT,CASSGGPSNQPQHF
TRBD2,TRBJ2-3,few,TRBV9,TGTGCCAGCAGCGAGACCCCTTTAGCGGGGGCCGCCACAGATACGCAGTATTTT,CASSETPLAGAATDTQYF
NA,TRBJ2-5,NA,TRBV3-1/TRBV3-2,TGTGCCAGCAGCCAAGTCGTAGCGGATGGGGAAACCCAGTACTTC,CASSQVVADGETQYF
TRBD2,TRBJ2-2,NA,TRBV5-1,TGCGCCAGCAGGAGGAGGACTAGTCCTGAAGGGGAGCTGTTTTTT,CASRRRTSPEGELFF
TRBD2,TRBJ2-3,NA,TRBV30,TGTGCCTGTCCTTCTAGCGGGAGACGAATAGATACGCAGTATTTT,CACPSSGRRIDTQYF
NA,TRBJ2-5,NA,TRBV5-1,TGCGCCAGCAGTCCCCCGGGCGGAAAGACCCAGTACTTC,CASSPPGGKTQYF
NA,TRBJ1-2,NA,TRBV14,TGTGCCAGCAGCCCGACAGCCTCAAACAATGGCTACACCTTC,CASSPTASNNGYTF
NA,TRBJ2-5,NA,TRBV19,TGTGCCAGTAGTATGGGGACCAGGGGCATCGAGACCCAGTACTTC,CASSMGTRGIETQYF
NA,TRBJ1-2,NA,TRBV4-1,TGCGCCAGCAGCCAAGATGATGGGGGCTATGGCTACACCTTC,CASSQDDGGYGYTF
NA,TRBJ1-3,few,TRBV18,TGTGCCAGCTCACCGACCAGTGGAAACACCATATATTTT,CASSPTSGNTIYF
TRBD2,TRBJ2-5,NA,TRBV7-9,TGTGCCAGCAGCTTAGGTGGACTAGCGGGGACCCAGTACTTC,CASSLGGLAGTQYF
NA,TRBJ1-5,NA,TRBV6-5,TGTGCCAGCAGTTACGGGAGCAATCAGCCCCAGCATTTT,CASSYGSNQPQHF
NA,TRBJ1-5,once,TRBV30,TGTGCCTGGACGGGGGCAGGGAGCAATCAGCCCCAGCATTTT,CAWTGAGSNQPQHF
NA,TRBJ1-1,NA,TRBV9,TGTGCCAGCAGTCCCGGCCGCAACACTGAAGCTTTCTTT,CASSPGRNTEAFF
NA,TRBJ2-5,NA,TRBV3-1/TRBV3-2,TGTGCCACCCAGAGTATAGCGGAAGAGACCCAGTACTTC,CATQSIAEETQYF
NA,TRBJ2-5,NA,TRBV27,TGTGCCAGCAGTTTATCGCTTATAGAGACCCAGTACTTC,CASSLSLIETQYF
NA,TRBJ1-3,NA,TRBV3-1/TRBV3-2,TGTGCCAGCAGCCAAGATTCAGGACACTCTGGAAACACCATATATTTT,CASSQDSGHSGNTIYF
NA,TRBJ1-2,NA,TRBV27,TGTGCCAGCAGTTTATCCGGCACGGGCCCATATGGCTGGACCTTC,CASSLSGTGPYGWTF
TRBD1,TRBJ2-5,NA,TRBV7-9,TGTGCCAGCAGCTTAATGACAGGGGAAGAGACCCAGTACTTC,CASSLMTGEETQYF
TRBD2,TRBJ2-3,NA,TRBV4-2,TGTGCCAGCAGCCATCCCCTAACGGGGGGGCAAGGTACGCAGTATTTT,CASSHPLTGGQGTQYF
TRBD1,TRBJ2-5,NA,TRBV7-6,TGTGCCAGCAGCCCAATAACAGGGGGGCCCTACCAAGAGACCCAGTACTTC,CASSPITGGPYQETQYF
TRBD1,TRBJ1-2,NA,TRBV19,TGTGCCAGTAGTTCGGACAGGGTAGCTAACTATGGCTACACCTTC,CASSSDRVANYGYTF
NA,TRBJ1-2,NA,TRBV7-9,TGTGCCAGCGGAGGGGGGGGCAGCTATGGCTACACCTTC,CASGGGGSYGYTF
NA,TRBJ1-3,NA,TRBV9,TGTGCCAGCAGCGTAGACAGGACAGGAAACACCATATATTTT,CASSVDRTGNTIYF
TRBD1,TRBJ1-5,once,TRBV10-3,TGTGCCATCAGTGAGTCCCTGGGACAGGGGTTCAGTCAGCCCCAGCATTTT,CAISESLGQGFSQPQHF
NA,TRBJ1-3,NA,TRBV6-1,TGTGCCAGCAGTGATGACAGCTACTCTGGAAACACCATATATTTT,CASSDDSYSGNTIYF
NA,TRBJ1-3,NA,TRBV4-3,TGCGCCAGCAGCCAATTGGGGTCTTCTGGAAACACCATATATTTT,CASSQLGSSGNTIYF
NA,TRBJ1-2,once,TRBV28,TGTGCCAGCAGACGGCGGGATCTTCGGGGGCAGCTCCGCTATGGCTACACCTTC,CASRRRDLRGQLRYGYTF
TRBD1,TRBJ1-1,NA,TRBV30,TGTGCCTGGACGACAGGGTTCGGAACTGAAGCTTTCTTT,CAWTTGFGTEAFF
NA,TRBJ1-1,NA,TRBV29-1,TGCAGCGTTGAAGGGCGTTTGGGGGGCACTGAAGCTTTCTTT,CSVEGRLGGTEAFF
NA,TRBJ1-1,NA,TRBV19,TGTGCCAGTAGTATCGGTTCGGGGAACACTGAAGCTTTCTTT,CASSIGSGNTEAFF
NA,TRBJ1-1,once,TRBV5-1,TGCGCCAGCAGGACCGGGGGGGCTAACACTGAAGCTTTCTTT,CASRTGGANTEAFF
NA,TRBJ1-1,once,TRBV28,TGTGCCAGCAGTTTTGGGCAGTTACTTAACACTGAAGCTTTCTTT,CASSFGQLLNTEAFF
NA,TRBJ1-1,NA,TRBV19,TGTGCCAGTACGTCCAGGGGATCTGATTCGGGCACTGAAGCTTTCTTT,CASTSRGSDSGTEAFF
NA,TRBJ2-1,NA,TRBV27,TGTGCCAGCAGTTTATACCCAACGGTCCCGGGTGAGCAGTTCTTC,CASSLYPTVPGEQFF
NA,TRBJ1-5,once,TRBV6-1,TGTGCCAGCAGTGAAGCATGGGCAGCCCCACCCTATTTT,CASSEAWAAPPYF
TRBD2,TRBJ2-5,NA,TRBV7-9,TGTGCCAGCAGCCCCTATAGCGGGGGGGCCGCTATTTCGGTAGAGACCCAGTACTTC,CASSPYSGGAAISVETQYF
TRBD1,TRBJ1-2,NA,TRBV18,TGTGCCAGCTCACCACGTGTGACAGGGGTGTATGGCTACACCTTC,CASSPRVTGVYGYTF
TRBD1,TRBJ1-6,NA,TRBV28,TGTGCCAGCAGTGGCGCGGGGACAGGGGATTCACCCCTCCACTTT,CASSGAGTGDSPLHF